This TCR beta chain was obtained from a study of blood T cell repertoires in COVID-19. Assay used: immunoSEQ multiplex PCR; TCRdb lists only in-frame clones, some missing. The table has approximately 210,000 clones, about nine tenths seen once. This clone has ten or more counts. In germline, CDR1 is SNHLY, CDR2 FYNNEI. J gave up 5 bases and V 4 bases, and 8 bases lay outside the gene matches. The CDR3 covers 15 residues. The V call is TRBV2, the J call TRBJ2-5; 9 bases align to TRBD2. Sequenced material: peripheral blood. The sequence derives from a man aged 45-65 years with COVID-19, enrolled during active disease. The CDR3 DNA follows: TGTGCCAGCAGTGGGCTTAGCGGGAGTTGGGAGACCCAGTACTTC. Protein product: CASSGLSGSWETQYF.